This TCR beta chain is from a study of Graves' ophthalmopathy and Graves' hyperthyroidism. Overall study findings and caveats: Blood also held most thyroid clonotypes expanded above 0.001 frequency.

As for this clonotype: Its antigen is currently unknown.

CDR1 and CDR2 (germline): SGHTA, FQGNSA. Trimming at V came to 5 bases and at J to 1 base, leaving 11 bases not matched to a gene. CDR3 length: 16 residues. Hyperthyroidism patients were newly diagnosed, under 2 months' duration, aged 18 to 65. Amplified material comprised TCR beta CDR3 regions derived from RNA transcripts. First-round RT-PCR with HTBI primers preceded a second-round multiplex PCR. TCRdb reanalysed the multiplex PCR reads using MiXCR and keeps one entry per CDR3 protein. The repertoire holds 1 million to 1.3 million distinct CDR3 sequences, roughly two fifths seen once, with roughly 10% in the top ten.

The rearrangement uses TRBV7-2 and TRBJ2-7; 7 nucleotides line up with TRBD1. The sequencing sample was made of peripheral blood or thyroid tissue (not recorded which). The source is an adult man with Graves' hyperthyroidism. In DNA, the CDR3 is TGTGCCAGCAGCGCCCCCAGGGGGACCAATTCCTACGAGCAGTACTTC. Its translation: CASSAPRGTNSYEQYF.